Below, 6 T cell receptor beta chains from the same sample are listed, as sequenced in a study of blood T cell repertoires in COVID-19. Measured with immunoSEQ multiplex PCR; TCRdb has only the in-frame clones, and not every one. The sample contains 60,000 to 90,000 clones, approximately 84% of which appear only once. The specimen was peripheral blood. These receptors all come from a man in his sixties with COVID-19, enrolled during active disease.

The rearrangement joins TRBV6-5 to TRBJ2-1; maybe TRBD1 (5 bases). V was clipped by 10 bases and J by 4 bases, with 8 bases between them. Per germline, CDR1 MNHEY and CDR2 SVGAGI. The CDR3 sequence is 11 residues long. CDR3 loop: CAKGQYNEQFF. The CDR3 region has the DNA TGTGCCAAAGGACAATACAATGAGCAGTTCTTC.

This chain uses TRBV5-5 with TRBJ2-1, with 9 bases fitting TRBD1. CDR3 length equals 13 residues. With V trimmed by 10 bases and J by 5 bases, 7 bases remained unmatched. CDR1 is SGHKS, CDR2 YYEKEE, per germline (reference sequence). The CDR3 DNA reads TGTGCCGGGGGACAGGGTGTAGACAATGAGCAGTTCTTC. The encoded protein is CAGGQGVDNEQFF.

This chain uses TRBV5-6 with TRBJ1-4; the D gene is possibly TRBD1 (6 bases). In germline, CDR1 is SGHDT, CDR2 YYEEEE. Trimming took 4 bases from V and 8 from J, leaving 15 bases between them. This CDR3 has 14 amino acids. The CDR3 nucleotides are TGTGCCAGCAGCCAACAGGGTACGGAAGAAAAACTGTTTTTT. Protein: CASSQQGTEEKLFF.

This clone was detected only once. The V and J genes are TRBV10-1 and TRBJ1-2; 7 bases align to TRBD1. The germline gives CDR1 WNHNN, CDR2 SYGVQD (reference sequence). The CDR3 totals 11 residues. V gave up 8 bases and J gave up 5 bases; unmatched junction bases: 2. The CDR3 here is CASPTGYGYTF. CDR3 bases: TGCGCCAGCCCGACAGGGTATGGCTACACCTTC.

This chain joins TRBV2 and TRBJ2-3, with TRBD2 matching 7 bases. CDR3 size: 14 residues. V lost 8 bases, J lost 1 base, and 6 bases stayed unmatched. Germline-derived CDR1 and CDR2 are SNHLY and FYNNEI. The CDR3 reads CASGLGGGTDTQYF. The CDR3 region has the DNA TGTGCCAGCGGGCTTGGGGGGGGCACAGATACGCAGTATTTT.

The chain employs TRBV19 and TRBJ1-3; 8 bases map to TRBD1. Germline lookup yields CDR1 LNHDA and CDR2 SQIVND (reference sequence). The junction had 7 bases not matched to a gene; V was cut back by 3 bases and J by 0 bases. The CDR3 runs 17 residues. Written as DNA, the CDR3 is TGTGCCAGTAGTATGTCGCGGGACAGGTACTCTGGAAACACCATATATTTT. Translating it yields CASSMSRDRYSGNTIYF.